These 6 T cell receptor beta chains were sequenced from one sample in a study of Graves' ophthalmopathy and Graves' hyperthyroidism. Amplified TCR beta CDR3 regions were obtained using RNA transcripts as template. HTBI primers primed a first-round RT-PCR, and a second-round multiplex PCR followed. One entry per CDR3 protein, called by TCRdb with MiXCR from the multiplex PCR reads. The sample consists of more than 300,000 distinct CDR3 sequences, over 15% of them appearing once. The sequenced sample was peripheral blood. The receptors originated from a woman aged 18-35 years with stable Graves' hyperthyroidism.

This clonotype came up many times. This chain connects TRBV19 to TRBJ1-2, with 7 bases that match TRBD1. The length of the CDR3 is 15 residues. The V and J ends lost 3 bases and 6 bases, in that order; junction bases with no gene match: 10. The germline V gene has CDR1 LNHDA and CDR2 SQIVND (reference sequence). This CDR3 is CASSIGSERGHGYTF. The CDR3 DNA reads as TGTGCCAGTAGTATCGGGTCGGAAAGGGGGCATGGCTACACCTTC. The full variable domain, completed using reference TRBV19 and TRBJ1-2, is DGGITQSPKYLFRKEGQNVTLSCEQNLNHDAMYWYRQDPGQGLRLIYYSQIVNDFQKGDIAEGYSVSREKKESFPLTVTSAQKNPTAFYLCASSIGSERGHGYTFGSGTRLTVV.

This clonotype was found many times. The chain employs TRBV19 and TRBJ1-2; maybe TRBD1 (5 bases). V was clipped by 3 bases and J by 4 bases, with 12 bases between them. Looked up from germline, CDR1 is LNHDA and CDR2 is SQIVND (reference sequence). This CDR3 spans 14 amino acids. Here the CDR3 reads CASSIGALIYGYTF. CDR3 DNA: TGTGCCAGTAGTATTGGGGCACTCATCTATGGCTACACCTTC.

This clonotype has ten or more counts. CDR3 DNA sequence: TGTGCCAGCAGCTTGCTACGAACAGTGTTCTATGGCTACACCTTC. Its protein is CASSLLRTVFYGYTF. The chain carries TRBV11-2 and TRBJ1-2, with D unclear. Germline lookup yields CDR1 SGHAT and CDR2 FQNNGV. The CDR3 is 15 amino acids. The V and J ends lost 3 bases and 4 bases respectively, with 15 bases between them.

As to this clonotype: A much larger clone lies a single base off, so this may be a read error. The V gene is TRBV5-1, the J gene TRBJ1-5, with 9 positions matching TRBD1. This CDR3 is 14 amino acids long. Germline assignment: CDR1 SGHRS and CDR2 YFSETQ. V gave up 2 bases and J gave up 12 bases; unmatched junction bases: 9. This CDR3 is CASSLGTGRLVQHF. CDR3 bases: TGCGCCAGCAGCTTAGGGACAGGGAGATTAGTCCAGCATTTT.

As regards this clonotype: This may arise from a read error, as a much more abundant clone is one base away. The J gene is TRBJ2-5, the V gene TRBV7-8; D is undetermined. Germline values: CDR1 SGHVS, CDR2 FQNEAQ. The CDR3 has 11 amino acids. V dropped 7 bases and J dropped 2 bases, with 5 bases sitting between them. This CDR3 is CASTKQETQYF. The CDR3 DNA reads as TGTGCCAGCACTAAACAAGAGACCCAGTACTTC.

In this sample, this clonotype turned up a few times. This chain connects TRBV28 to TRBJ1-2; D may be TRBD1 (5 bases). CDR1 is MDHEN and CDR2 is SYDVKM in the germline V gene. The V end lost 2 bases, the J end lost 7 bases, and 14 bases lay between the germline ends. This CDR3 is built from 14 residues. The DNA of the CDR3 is TGTGCCAGCAGTTTAGTTGGCAGGGCTGTTGGCTACACCTTC. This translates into CASSLVGRAVGYTF.